This T cell receptor (beta chain) was sequenced in a study of Tregs in tolerant kidney transplant recipients. Repertoires were generated with immunoSEQ multiplex PCR, while TCRdb's copy carries only in-frame clones and drops some. The sample includes about 83,000 clones, roughly 98% seen only once; the top ten take over 0.45%. CD4+CD25+CD127- Tregs, CD4+CD25- non-Tregs, CD4 and CD8 cells were sorted. The TCR comes from a human donor who received a combined kidney and bone marrow transplant. The source was CD4+ T cells from blood, collected before the transplant.

CDR3 DNA: TGTGCCAGCAGCCACCTTACACTGAACACTGAAGCTTTCTTT. This gives the protein CASSHLTLNTEAFF. The chain couples TRBV13 to TRBJ1-1; no clear D. V was cut by 5 bases and J by 0 bases, with 10 bases left in between. The germline V gene encodes CDR1 PRHDT and CDR2 FYEKMQ (reference sequence). The CDR3 sequence is 14 residues long.